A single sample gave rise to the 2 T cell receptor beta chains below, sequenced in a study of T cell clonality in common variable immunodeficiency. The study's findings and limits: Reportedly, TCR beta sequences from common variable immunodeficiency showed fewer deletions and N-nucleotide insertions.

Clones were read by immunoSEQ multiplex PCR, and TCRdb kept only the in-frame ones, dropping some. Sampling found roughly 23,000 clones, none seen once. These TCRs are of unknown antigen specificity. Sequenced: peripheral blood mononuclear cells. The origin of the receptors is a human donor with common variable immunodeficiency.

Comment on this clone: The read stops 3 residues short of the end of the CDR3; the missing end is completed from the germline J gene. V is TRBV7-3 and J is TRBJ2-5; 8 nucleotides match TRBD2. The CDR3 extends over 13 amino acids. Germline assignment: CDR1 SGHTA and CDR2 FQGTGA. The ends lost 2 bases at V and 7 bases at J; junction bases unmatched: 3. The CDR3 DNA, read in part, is TGTGCCAGCAGCTTAGGACTAGCTGGGACC. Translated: CASSLGLAGT. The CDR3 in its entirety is CASSLGLAGTQYF. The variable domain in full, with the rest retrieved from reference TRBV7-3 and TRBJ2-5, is GAGVSQTPSNKVTEKGKYVELRCDPISGHTALYWYRQSLGQGPEFLIYFQGTGAADDSGLPNDRFFAVRPEGSVSTLKIQRTERGDSAVYLCASSLGLAGTQYFGPGTRLLVL.

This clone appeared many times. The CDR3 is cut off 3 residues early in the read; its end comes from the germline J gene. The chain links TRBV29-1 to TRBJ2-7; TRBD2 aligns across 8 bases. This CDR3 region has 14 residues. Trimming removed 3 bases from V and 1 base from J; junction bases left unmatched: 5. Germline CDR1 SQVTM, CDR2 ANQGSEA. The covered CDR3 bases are TGCAGCGTTGAGGGGGAGCGGGGGTCCTACGAG. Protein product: CSVEGERGSYE. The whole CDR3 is CSVEGERGSYEQYF.